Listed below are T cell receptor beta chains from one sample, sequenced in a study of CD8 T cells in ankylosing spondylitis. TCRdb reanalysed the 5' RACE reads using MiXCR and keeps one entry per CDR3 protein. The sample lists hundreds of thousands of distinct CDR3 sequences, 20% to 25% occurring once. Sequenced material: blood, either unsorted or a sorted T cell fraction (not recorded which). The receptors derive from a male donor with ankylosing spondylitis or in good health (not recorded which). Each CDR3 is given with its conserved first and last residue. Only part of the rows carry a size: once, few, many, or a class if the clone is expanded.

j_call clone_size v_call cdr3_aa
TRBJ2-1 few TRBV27 CASRTGASFNEQFF
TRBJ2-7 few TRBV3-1 CASSQASKRGSSSYEQYF
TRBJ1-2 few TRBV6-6 CASSSGTSYGYTF
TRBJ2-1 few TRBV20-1 CSARPSGGYNEQFF
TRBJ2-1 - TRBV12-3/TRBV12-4 CASIPGQGVRNEQFF
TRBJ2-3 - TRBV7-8 CASSLDVETQYF
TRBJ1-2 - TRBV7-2 CASSLATGDYGYTF
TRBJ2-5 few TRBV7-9 CASGGEETQYF
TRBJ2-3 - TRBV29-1 CSVEARRTDTQYF
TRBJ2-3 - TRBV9 CASSALAGGPPDTQYF
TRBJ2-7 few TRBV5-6 CASSSRQRSDEQYF
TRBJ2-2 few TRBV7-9 CASSFETRELFF
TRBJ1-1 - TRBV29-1 CSVESLGTEAFF
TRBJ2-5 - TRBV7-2 CASSLATSGGTQETQYF
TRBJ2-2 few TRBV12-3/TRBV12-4 CASTTPWQGNTGELFF
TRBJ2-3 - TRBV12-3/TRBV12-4 CASNVAGGIRDTQYF
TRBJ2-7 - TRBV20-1 CSARARTASYEQYF
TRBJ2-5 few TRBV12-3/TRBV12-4 CASRPSFSGGGQETQYF
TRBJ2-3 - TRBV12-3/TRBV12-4 CASRPRGGVATDTQYF
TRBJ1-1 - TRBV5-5 CASRRDRTWLNTEAFF
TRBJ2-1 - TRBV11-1 CASSGYWEFRGGGNEQFF
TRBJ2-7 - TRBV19 CASSIESGFPYEQYF
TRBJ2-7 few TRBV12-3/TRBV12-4 CASSPTRGASYEQYF
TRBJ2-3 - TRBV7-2 CASGVLGLALSTDTQYF
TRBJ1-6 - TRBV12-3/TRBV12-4 CASRDSGSNSPLHF
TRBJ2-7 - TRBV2 CASSEDIGAMYEQYF
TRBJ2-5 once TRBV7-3 CASSPTGTTWETQYF
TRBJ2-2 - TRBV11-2 CASSLEIALAGELFF
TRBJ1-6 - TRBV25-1 CASSGETGTRAPLHF
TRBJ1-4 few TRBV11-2 CASSPGTGVGEKLFF
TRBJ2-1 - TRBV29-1 CSVEWEGHNEQFF
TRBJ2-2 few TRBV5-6 CASSFRDRGFRELFF
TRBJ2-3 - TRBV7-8 CASSSGTRSADTQYF